Sequencing of this TCR beta chain was carried out in a study of T cells in localized non-small cell lung cancer. General study findings and limits: Greater T cell density in blood accompanied longer overall survival. Clonality of T cells reached its maximum in uninvolved adjacent lung, surpassing tumor.

Points on this clone: Its antigen is undetermined.

Profiling relied on immunoSEQ multiplex PCR, and the TCRdb table lists in-frame clones only, not all of them. The repertoire holds some 1,400 clones, with 20% to 25% as singletons. V lost 5 bases, J lost 5 bases, and 15 bases lay in between. CDR3 size: 15 residues. Germline V gene lookup returns CDR1 LNHNV and CDR2 YYDKDF (reference sequence). V and J are TRBV15 and TRBJ1-4; TRBD1 might be the D (5 bases). This clonotype was sampled from a woman aged 40-69 years with stage I lung adenocarcinoma. The sample consisted of normal lung tissue next to the tumor, taken before any cancer treatment. This CDR3 reads CATSPGGRENEKLFF. For the CDR3, the DNA is TGTGCCACCAGCCCCGGGGGACGCGAGAATGAAAAACTGTTTTTT.